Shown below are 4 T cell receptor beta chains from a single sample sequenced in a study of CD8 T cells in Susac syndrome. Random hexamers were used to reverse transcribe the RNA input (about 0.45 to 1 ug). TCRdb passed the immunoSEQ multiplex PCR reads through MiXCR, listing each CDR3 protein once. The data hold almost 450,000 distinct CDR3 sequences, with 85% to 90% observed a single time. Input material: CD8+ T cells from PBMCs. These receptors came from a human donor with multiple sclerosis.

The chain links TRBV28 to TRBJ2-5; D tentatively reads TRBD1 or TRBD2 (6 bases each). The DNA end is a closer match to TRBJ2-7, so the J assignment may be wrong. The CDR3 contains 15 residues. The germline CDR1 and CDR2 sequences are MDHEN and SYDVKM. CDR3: CASSFGRGGGDEQYF. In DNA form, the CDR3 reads TGTGCCAGCAGTTTCGGCAGGGGAGGTGGCGACGAGCAGTACTTC.

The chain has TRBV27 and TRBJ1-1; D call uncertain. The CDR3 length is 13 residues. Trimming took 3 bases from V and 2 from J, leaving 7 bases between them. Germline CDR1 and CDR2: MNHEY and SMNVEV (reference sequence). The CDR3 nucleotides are TGTGCCAGCAGTTTGACACACAACACTGAAGCTTTCTTT. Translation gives CASSLTHNTEAFF.

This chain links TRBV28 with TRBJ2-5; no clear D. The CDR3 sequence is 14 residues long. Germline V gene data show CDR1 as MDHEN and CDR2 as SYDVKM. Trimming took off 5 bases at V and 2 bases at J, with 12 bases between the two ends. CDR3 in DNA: TGTGCCAGCAGTGTCGTCGATCTTCAAGAGACCCAGTACTTC. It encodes CASSVVDLQETQYF.

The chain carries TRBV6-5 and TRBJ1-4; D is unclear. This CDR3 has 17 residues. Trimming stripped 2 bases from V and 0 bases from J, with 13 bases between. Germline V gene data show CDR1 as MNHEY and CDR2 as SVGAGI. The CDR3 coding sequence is TGTGCCAGCAGTTACACCGCGGAAGGTGCAACTAATGAAAAACTGTTTTTT. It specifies CASSYTAEGATNEKLFF.